Listed here are 13 T cell receptor beta chains from one sample, sequenced in a study of blood T cell repertoires in COVID-19. Libraries were prepared by immunoSEQ multiplex PCR; TCRdb keeps only in-frame clonotypes and omits some of them. The table shows 200,000 to 300,000 clones, with 86% occurring only once. Sequencing input: PBMCs or T cells enriched from blood (not recorded which). The source is a woman between 45 and 65 years old who had recovered from COVID-19.

The table lists this clone with a count of one. The CDR3 nucleotides read TGTGCCAGTAGTATAGGTGGCAGGAGGGGATCCGAGCAGTACTTC. Translated, it gives CASSIGGRRGSEQYF. The rearrangement joins TRBV19 to TRBJ2-7, with D maybe TRBD2 (6 bases). There are 15 residues in the CDR3. The ends were cut back, 1 base at V and 6 bases at J, with 16 bases in the middle. The germline gives CDR1 LNHDA, CDR2 SQIVND (reference sequence).

The chain joins TRBV7-2 to TRBJ2-1; D perhaps matches TRBD2 (6 bases). V gave up 4 bases and J gave up 10 bases, with 11 bases separating them. CDR3 length: 12 amino acids. The germline gives CDR1 SGHTA, CDR2 FQGNSA. CDR3 sequence: CASSSGVREQFF. CDR3 bases: TGTGCCAGCAGCTCGGGGGTGAGGGAGCAGTTCTTC.

This clone showed up just a few times. The chain uses TRBV15 and TRBJ1-2, with 7 bases that match TRBD1. CDR3 size: 13 residues. V shed 5 bases, J shed 4 bases, and the junction held 4 bases outside the gene matches. Looked up from germline, CDR1 is LNHNV and CDR2 is YYDKDF (reference sequence). The CDR3 nucleotides are TGTGCCACCAGCCCCACAGGGGTCTATGGCTACACCTTC. This encodes CATSPTGVYGYTF.

V gene TRBV10-3 combines with J gene TRBJ1-6; possibly TRBD1 for D (5 bases). Trimming left V 2 bases short and J 7 bases short, with 12 bases between. Germline assignment: CDR1 ENHRY and CDR2 SYGVKD. The CDR3 runs to 15 residues. The CDR3 nucleotides are TGTGCCATCAGTGAGCGTGGGGCTCCAAATTCACCCCTCCACTTT. Translating it yields CAISERGAPNSPLHF.

The chain uses TRBV9 and TRBJ1-1; D call uncertain. The V and J ends lost 1 base and 5 bases respectively, with 9 bases between them. There are 13 residues in the CDR3. The V gene's germline CDR1 is SGDLS and CDR2 YYNGEE. This CDR3 reads CASSVSPGTEAFF. The DNA of the CDR3 is TGTGCCAGCAGCGTAAGTCCCGGTACTGAAGCTTTCTTT.

The gene calls are TRBV11-2 and TRBJ1-2, with D possibly matching TRBD1 (5 bases). CDR1 and CDR2 from the germline V gene are SGHAT and FQNNGV. The CDR3 sequence is 15 residues long. The V end was cut by 3 bases, the J end by 4 bases, with 15 bases between. The CDR3 sequence is CASSLFQGIGYGYTF. The CDR3 nucleotides read TGTGCCAGCAGCTTGTTTCAGGGAATAGGCTATGGCTACACCTTC.

V and J are TRBV3-1 (or the pseudogene TRBV3-2) and TRBJ2-2; possible D gene TRBD2, 6 bases. Trimming stripped 1 base from V and 6 bases from J, with 18 bases between. This CDR3 has 17 residues. Germline assignment: CDR1 LGHDT and CDR2 YNNKEL (reference sequence). The CDR3 DNA reads as TGTGCCAGCAGCCAAGTGCAGCGACTAGTATTGGCCGGGGAGCTGTTTTTT. As protein: CASSQVQRLVLAGELFF.

V gene TRBV21-1 combines with J gene TRBJ2-5; whether TRBD2, the table's D call, matches the DNA was not checked. TRBV21-1 counts as a pseudogene. The CDR3 runs 16 residues. CDR3 in DNA: TGTGCCAGCAGCAAATACGGGCGGGAGGGCCAAGAGACCCAGTACTTC. This codes for CASSKYGREGQETQYF.

This chain joins TRBV5-1 and TRBJ1-4; D unresolved. The germline V gene has CDR1 SGHRS and CDR2 YFSETQ. CDR3 length: 15 amino acids. Trimming cost V 5 bases and J 0 bases, with 11 bases left between them. The CDR3 here is CASRPGGSTNEKLFF. For the CDR3, the DNA is TGCGCCAGCAGACCAGGAGGTTCAACTAATGAAAAACTGTTTTTT.

This clone showed up just once. This chain uses TRBV5-1 with TRBJ1-2, with 7 bases fitting TRBD1. Germline CDR1 reads SGHRS; CDR2 reads YFSETQ. The CDR3 loop spans 15 amino acids. V was clipped by 0 bases and J by 3 bases; unmatched bases: 5. In nucleotides, the CDR3 is TGCGCCAGCAGCTTGGCGTGGGACAGCGACTATGGCTACACCTTC. Amino acid sequence: CASSLAWDSDYGYTF.

This clone has only one observation. This sequence joins TRBV30 and TRBJ2-1; 14 bases are shared with TRBD2. Germline loops: CDR1 GTSNPN, CDR2 SVGIG (reference sequence). The CDR3 has 20 amino acids. Trimming took 2 bases from V and 0 from J; bases not matched to a gene: 12. The CDR3 spells CAWSIRTSGRKESSYNEQFF. The CDR3, as DNA: TGTGCCTGGAGTATCCGGACTAGCGGGAGGAAAGAGAGCTCCTACAATGAGCAGTTCTTC. The full variable domain, in which reference TRBV30 and TRBJ2-1 provide the parts outside the CDR3, is SQTIHQWPATLVQPVGSPLSLECTVEGTSNPNLYWYRQAAGRGLQLLFYSVGIGQISSEVPQNLSASRPQDRQFILSSKKLLLSDSGFYLCAWSIRTSGRKESSYNEQFFGPGTRLTVL.

The V and J genes are TRBV9 and TRBJ1-3, with 7 bases lining up with TRBD1. The germline CDR1 and CDR2 sequences are SGDLS and YYNGEE. This CDR3 is 17 amino acids long. The junction had 10 bases not matched to a gene; V was cut back by 3 bases and J by 1 base. As DNA, the CDR3 is TGTGCCAGCAGCGCCCGGGACAGCGACTATTCTGGAAACACCATATATTTT. Protein sequence: CASSARDSDYSGNTIYF. Full variable domain (outside the CDR3, taken from reference TRBV9 and TRBJ1-3): DSGVTQTPKHLITATGQRVTLRCSPRSGDLSVYWYQQSLDQGLQFLIQYYNGEERAKGNILERFSAQQFPDLHSELNLSSLELGDSALYFCASSARDSDYSGNTIYFGEGSWLTVV.

This rearrangement joins TRBV19 to TRBJ2-7; D possibly corresponds to TRBD1 (6 bases). This CDR3 has 13 amino acids. V was shortened by 5 bases and J by 4 bases, with 12 bases between the two germline ends. Germline-derived CDR1 and CDR2 are LNHDA and SQIVND (reference sequence). The CDR3 coding sequence is TGTGCCAGTAGTCCGGACAGTCTATACGAGCAGTACTTC. Residues: CASSPDSLYEQYF.